The clone carrying this TCR beta chain has just a few counts. Unique molecular identifiers were incorporated when the TCRbeta library was constructed. TCRdb recomputed calls from the PCR reads with MiXCR, one row per CDR3 protein. The repertoire holds a few hundred thousand distinct CDR3 sequences, with about a tenth as singletons. This sample was taken from a study of T-cell reconstitution after alpha-beta-depleted transplantation in children. Germline-derived CDR1 and CDR2 are MDHEN and SYDVKM. The CDR3 runs 14 residues. V was shortened by 3 bases and J by 4 bases, with 13 bases between the two germline ends.

The sample was PBMCs from the stem cell graft donor, taken from the stem cell graft. The source of this sequence is a human donor who donated a stem cell graft to a child with acute lymphoblastic leukemia. This sequence joins TRBV28 and TRBJ2-7; no firm D call. CDR3 bases: TGTGCCAGCAGTTTTATCCGGGTGAGGTACGAGCAGTACTTC. It codes for CASSFIRVRYEQYF.